The clone carrying this TCR beta chain was counted between two and nine times. The antigen remains undetermined. Time point described: newly diagnosed GD, antithyroid drugs for less than 3 months. The TCR library was made from RNA that had been extracted from PBMCs in TRIzol. The entry originates in a study of regulatory T cells in long-lasting Graves disease. Study outcomes and limitations: Those with persistent disease had in common more public clonotypes (about 2,700) than new patients (roughly 1,000).

CDR3-region Arm-PCR and iRepertoire HTBI primers produced the TCR beta libraries. TCRdb re-called the multiplex PCR reads through MiXCR, storing one row per CDR3 protein. The sample includes over 500,000 distinct CDR3 sequences, 15% to 20% of them seen just once. J lost 0 bases, V lost 0 bases, and 5 bases had no gene match. Germline CDR1 is DFQATT and CDR2 is SNEGSKA (reference sequence). This CDR3 is 16 amino acids long. The data also belong to a second study, concerning T cells in Graves' hyperthyroidism and ophthalmopathy. This second report adds: Calling Graves' hyperthyroidism stable meant ophthalmopathy did not progress within 18 months. Uncontrolled infection, other autoimmune disease, pregnancy or lactation led to exclusion. TCR CDR3 regions were first amplified by RT-PCR with HTBI primers.

Sample: peripheral blood mononuclear cells (PBMCs), taken at new diagnosis, from a patient treated with antithyroid drugs. The source of this sequence is a woman aged 25 to 45 with Graves disease. The chain recombines TRBV20-1 with TRBJ2-1; the match to TRBD2 covers 7 bases. DNA for the CDR3: TGCAGTGCTAGAGATCTAGCGGAAAGCTCCTACAATGAGCAGTTCTTC. Encoded protein: CSARDLAESSYNEQFF.